This T cell receptor (beta chain) comes out of a study of resident and recirculating memory T cells in vitiligo. Study-level background: The samples were homogenized without cell sorting before genomic DNA extraction. Study-level results: No unique dominant TCR clone was found in vitiligo lesions.

Details on this clone: Its antigen is not known.

Sequencing was performed with immunoSEQ multiplex PCR; in TCRdb, only in-frame clones are kept and a portion is missing. Altogether 40,000 to 50,000 clones are present, 92% being singletons, with the ten largest covering 4.5%. The germline CDR1 and CDR2 sequences are MNHNS and SASEGT. V was clipped by 6 bases and J by 4 bases, with 15 bases between them. The CDR3 has 14 residues. Source material: blood. This clonotype originated in a male donor with vitiligo. J is TRBJ1-2 and V is TRBV6-1; the D gene is possibly TRBD1 (6 bases). The CDR3 sequence is CASSVGGAVYGYTF. The DNA for the CDR3 is TGTGCCAGCAGCGTCGGGGGGGCGGTCTATGGCTACACCTTC.